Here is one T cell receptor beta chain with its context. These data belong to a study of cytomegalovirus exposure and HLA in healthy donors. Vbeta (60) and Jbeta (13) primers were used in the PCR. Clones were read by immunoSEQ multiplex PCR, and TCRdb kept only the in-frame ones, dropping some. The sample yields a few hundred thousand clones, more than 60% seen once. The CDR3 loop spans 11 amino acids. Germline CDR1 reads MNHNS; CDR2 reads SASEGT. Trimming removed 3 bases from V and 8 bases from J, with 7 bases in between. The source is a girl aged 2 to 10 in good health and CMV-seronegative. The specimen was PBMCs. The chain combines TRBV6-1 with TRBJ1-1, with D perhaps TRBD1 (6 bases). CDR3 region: CASSEGTEAFF. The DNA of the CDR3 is TGTGCCAGCAGTGAGGGGACAGAAGCTTTCTTT.